The clone carrying this T cell receptor beta chain was recorded many times. TCRdb reprocessed the reads via MiXCR and lists one record per CDR3 protein. The sample has under 250,000 distinct CDR3 sequences, around 6.4% seen once. The data are from a study of T cell repertoires in cytomegalovirus infection. Study-level background: Based on public TCR beta signatures, there were indications of CMV infection and of a matching HLA type.

Germline CDR1 SGHTA, CDR2 FQGTGA. The CDR3 sequence is 13 residues long. V was clipped by 0 bases and J by 4 bases, with 7 bases between them. The sequence came from a human donor in good health (CMV status not recorded). Some clones in this sample may be carry-over from other donors' samples. The sample taken for sequencing was PBMCs. J is TRBJ2-7 and V is TRBV7-3; no firm D call. CDR3 coding DNA: TGTGCCAGCAGCTTAACGGCGTTATACGAGCAGTACTTC. Protein sequence: CASSLTALYEQYF.